This T cell receptor beta chain is from a study of shared clonotypes between healthy human individuals. Looking at the study overall: Three plates were used per donor for CD4 naive, three for CD4 memory, two for CD8 naive and one for CD8 memory.

Using immunoSEQ multiplex PCR, the repertoire was profiled, and TCRdb retains in-frame clones only, with some absent. The profile shows 2,500,000 or so clones, 93% of them singletons. The V end was cut by 0 bases, the J end by 7 bases, with 16 bases between. Germline lookup yields CDR1 LGHNA and CDR2 YSLEER. The CDR3 loop spans 17 amino acids. The chain uses TRBV4-3 and TRBJ1-6; D remains ambiguous. What was sequenced was naive CD4+ T cells from PBMCs. Subset indicated: CD45RA+ positively selected. The TCR originated in a man aged 18 to 29 in good health. Some clones in this sample may be carry-over from other donors' samples. CDR3 in amino acids: CASSQDISGFRNSPLHF. Here the CDR3 DNA reads TGCGCCAGCAGCCAAGATATTAGCGGGTTCAGGAATTCACCCCTCCACTTT.